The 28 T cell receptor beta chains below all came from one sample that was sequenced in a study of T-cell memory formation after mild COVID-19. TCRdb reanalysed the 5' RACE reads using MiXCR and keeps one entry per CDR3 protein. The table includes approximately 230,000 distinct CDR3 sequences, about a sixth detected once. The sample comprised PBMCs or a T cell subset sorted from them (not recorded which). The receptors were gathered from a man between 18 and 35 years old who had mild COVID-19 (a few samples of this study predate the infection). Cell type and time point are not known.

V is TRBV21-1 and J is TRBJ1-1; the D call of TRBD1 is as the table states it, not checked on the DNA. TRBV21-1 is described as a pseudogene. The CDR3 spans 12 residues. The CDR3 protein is CASSKGNRETFF. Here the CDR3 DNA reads TGTGCCAGCAGCAAAGGGAACAGGGAGACTTTCTTT.

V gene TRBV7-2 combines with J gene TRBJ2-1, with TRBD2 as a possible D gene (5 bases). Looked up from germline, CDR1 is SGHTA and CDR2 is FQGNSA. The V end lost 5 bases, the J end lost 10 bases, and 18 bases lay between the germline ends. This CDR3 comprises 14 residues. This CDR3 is CASSIRPRGGEQFF. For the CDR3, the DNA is TGTGCCAGCAGCATAAGGCCCCGCGGAGGCGAGCAGTTCTTC.

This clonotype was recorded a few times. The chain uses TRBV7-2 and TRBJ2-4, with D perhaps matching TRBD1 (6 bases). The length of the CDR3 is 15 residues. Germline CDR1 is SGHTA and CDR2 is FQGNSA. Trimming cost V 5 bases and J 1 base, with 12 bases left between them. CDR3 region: CASSPEGVAKNIQYF. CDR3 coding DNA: TGTGCCAGCAGCCCCGAGGGGGTGGCCAAAAACATTCAGTACTTC. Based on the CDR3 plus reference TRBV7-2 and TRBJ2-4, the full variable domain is GAGVSQSPSNKVTEKGKDVELRCDPISGHTALYWYRQSLGQGLEFLIYFQGNSAPDKSGLPSDRFSAERTGGSVSTLTIQRTQQEDSAVYLCASSPEGVAKNIQYFGAGTRLSVL.

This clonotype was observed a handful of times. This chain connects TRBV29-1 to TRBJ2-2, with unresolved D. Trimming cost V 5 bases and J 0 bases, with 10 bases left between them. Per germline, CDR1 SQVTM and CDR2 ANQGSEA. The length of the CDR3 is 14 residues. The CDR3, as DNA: TGCAGCGTTTGTACGGCCGCGAACACCGGGGAGCTGTTTTTT. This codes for CSVCTAANTGELFF.

The CDR3 region has the DNA TGTGCCAGCTCGCTCCTCGGGGAGGGTAGAGAGACCCAGTACTTC. Residues: CASSLLGEGRETQYF. This chain uses TRBV7-3 with TRBJ2-5; 7 positions agree with TRBD2. The CDR3 spans 15 residues. The ends lost 8 bases at V and 4 bases at J; junction bases unmatched: 13. Germline V gene lookup returns CDR1 SGHTA and CDR2 FQGTGA.

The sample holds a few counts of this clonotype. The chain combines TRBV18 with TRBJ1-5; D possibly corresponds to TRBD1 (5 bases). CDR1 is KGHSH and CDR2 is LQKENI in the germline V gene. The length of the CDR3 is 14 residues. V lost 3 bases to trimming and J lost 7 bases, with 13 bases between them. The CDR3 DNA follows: TGTGCCAGCTCACCGGACGGGGGGAAACAGCCCCAGCATTTT. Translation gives CASSPDGGKQPQHF.

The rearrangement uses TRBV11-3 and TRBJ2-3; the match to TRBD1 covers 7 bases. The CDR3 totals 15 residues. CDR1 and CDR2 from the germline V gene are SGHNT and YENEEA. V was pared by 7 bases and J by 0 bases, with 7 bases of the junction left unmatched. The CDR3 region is CASTATGSSTDTQYF. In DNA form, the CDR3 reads TGTGCCAGCACAGCGACAGGGAGTAGCACAGATACGCAGTATTTT.

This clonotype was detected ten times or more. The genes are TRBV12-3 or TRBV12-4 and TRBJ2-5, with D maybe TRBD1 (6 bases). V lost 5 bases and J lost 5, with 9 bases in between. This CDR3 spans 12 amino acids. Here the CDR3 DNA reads TGTGCCAGCAGTCAGGGGCGGGAGACCCAGTACTTC. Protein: CASSQGRETQYF.

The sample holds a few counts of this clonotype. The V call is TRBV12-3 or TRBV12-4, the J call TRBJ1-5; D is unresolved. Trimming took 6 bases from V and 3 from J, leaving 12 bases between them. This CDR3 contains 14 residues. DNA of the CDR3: TGTGCCAGCAGCACACAGATAACCAATCAGCCCCAGCATTTT. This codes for CASSTQITNQPQHF.

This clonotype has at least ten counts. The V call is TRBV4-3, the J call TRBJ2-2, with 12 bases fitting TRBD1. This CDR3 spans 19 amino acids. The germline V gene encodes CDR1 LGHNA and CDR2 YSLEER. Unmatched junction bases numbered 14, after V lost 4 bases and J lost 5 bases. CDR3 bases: TGCGCCAGCAGCCTTAGTCCGGGACAGGGGGCAGGGGTTACCGGGGAGCTGTTTTTT. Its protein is CASSLSPGQGAGVTGELFF.

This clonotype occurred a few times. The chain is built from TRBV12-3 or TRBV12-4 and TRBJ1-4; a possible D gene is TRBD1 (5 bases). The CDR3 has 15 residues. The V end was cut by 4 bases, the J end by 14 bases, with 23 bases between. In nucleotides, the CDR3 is TGTGCCAGCAGTTCAATGGCCCGGGACGGGGTAAACCTGTTTTTT. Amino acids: CASSSMARDGVNLFF.

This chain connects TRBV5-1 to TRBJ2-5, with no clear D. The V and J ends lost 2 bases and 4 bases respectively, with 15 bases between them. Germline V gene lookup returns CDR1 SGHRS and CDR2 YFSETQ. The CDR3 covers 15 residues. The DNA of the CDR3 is TGCGCCAGCAGCTTCGCCTCGCGAAGAGGAGAGACCCAGTACTTC. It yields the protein CASSFASRRGETQYF.

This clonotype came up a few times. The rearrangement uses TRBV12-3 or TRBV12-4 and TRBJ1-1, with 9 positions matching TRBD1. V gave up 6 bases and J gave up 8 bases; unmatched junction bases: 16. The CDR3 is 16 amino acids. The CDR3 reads CASRTGQGSGIGEAFF. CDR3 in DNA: TGTGCCAGCAGGACTGGACAGGGGTCGGGGATCGGGGAAGCTTTCTTT.

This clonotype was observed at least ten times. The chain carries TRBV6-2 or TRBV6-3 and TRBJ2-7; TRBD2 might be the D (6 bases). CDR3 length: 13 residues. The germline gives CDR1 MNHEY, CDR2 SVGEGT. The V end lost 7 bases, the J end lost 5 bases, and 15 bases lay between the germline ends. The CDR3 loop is CASMWAAGNEQYF. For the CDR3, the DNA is TGTGCCAGCATGTGGGCGGCGGGGAACGAGCAGTACTTC.

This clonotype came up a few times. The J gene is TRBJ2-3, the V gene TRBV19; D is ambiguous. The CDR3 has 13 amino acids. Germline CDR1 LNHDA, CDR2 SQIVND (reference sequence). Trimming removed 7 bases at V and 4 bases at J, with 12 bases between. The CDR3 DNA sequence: TGTGCCAGTAATATGATCGGCTCAGATACGCAGTATTTT. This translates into CASNMIGSDTQYF. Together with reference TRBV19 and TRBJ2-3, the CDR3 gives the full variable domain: DGGITQSPKYLFRKEGQNVTLSCEQNLNHDAMYWYRQDPGQGLRLIYYSQIVNDFQKGDIAEGYSVSREKKESFPLTVTSAQKNPTAFYLCASNMIGSDTQYFGPGTRLTVL.

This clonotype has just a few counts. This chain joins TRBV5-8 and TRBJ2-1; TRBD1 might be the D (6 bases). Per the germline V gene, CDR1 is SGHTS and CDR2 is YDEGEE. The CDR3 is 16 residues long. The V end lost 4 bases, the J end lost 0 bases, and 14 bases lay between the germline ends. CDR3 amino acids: CASSPFRGSSYNEQFF. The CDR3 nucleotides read TGTGCCAGCAGCCCGTTTAGGGGGAGCTCCTACAATGAGCAGTTCTTC.

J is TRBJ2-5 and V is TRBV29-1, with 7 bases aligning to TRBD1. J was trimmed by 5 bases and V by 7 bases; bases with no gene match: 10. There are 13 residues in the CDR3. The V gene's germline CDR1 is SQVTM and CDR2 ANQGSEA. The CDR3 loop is CSATTGWGETQYF. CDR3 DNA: TGCAGCGCTACGACAGGGTGGGGCGAGACCCAGTACTTC. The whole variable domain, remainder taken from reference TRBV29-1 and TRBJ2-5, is SAVISQKPSRDICQRGTSLTIQCQVDSQVTMMFWYRQQPGQSLTLIATANQGSEATYESGFVIDKFPISRPNLTFSTLTVSNMSPEDSSIYLCSATTGWGETQYFGPGTRLLVL.

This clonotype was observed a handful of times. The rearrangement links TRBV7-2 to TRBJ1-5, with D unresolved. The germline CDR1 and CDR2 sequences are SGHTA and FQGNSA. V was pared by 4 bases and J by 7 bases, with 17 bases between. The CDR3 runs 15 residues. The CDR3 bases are TGTGCCAGCAGCTCCCGCGCCGGACCAGACCAGCCCCAGCATTTT. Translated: CASSSRAGPDQPQHF.

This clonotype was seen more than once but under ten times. DNA for the CDR3: TGTGCCAGCAGTTTAAGTCTCCGAAATCAGCCCCAGCATTTT. Translation gives CASSLSLRNQPQHF. This chain links TRBV12-3 or TRBV12-4 with TRBJ1-5; D remains unclear. CDR3 length equals 14 residues. Trimming shortened V by 2 bases and J by 4 bases, and 9 bases separated the two germline ends.

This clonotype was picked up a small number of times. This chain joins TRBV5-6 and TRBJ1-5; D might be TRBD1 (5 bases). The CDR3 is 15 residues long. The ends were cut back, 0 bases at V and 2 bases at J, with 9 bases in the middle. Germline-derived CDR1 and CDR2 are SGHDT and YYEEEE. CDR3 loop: CASSLGGTRNQPQHF. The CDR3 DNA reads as TGTGCCAGCAGCTTGGGAGGGACGCGCAATCAGCCCCAGCATTTT.

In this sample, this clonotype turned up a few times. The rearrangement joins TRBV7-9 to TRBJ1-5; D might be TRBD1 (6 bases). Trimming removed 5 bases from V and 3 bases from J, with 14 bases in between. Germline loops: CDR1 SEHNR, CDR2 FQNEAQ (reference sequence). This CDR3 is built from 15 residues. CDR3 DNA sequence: TGTGCCAGCAGCGGAACAGGGCTCCCCAATCAGCCCCAGCATTTT. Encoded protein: CASSGTGLPNQPQHF.

CDR3 coding DNA: TGTGCCAGCAGCCCCCACGGGTTTATCAATGAGCAGTTCTTC. Encoded protein: CASSPHGFINEQFF. This chain uses TRBV9 with TRBJ2-1; D uncertain. Per germline, CDR1 SGDLS and CDR2 YYNGEE. Trimming shortened V by 4 bases and J by 6 bases, and 14 bases separated the two germline ends. The CDR3 is 14 residues long.

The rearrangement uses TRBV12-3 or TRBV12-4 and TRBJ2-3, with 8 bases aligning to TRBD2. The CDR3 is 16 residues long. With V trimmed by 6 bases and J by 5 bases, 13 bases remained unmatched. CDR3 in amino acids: CASSRLGRGDRDTQYF. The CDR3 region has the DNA TGTGCCAGCAGCCGACTGGGGCGGGGGGACCGAGATACGCAGTATTTT.

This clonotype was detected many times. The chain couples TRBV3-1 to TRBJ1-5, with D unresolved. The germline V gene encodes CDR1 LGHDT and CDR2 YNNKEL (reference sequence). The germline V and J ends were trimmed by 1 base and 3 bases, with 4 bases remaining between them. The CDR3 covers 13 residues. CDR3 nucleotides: TGTGCCAGCAGCCAAGGCCCCAATCAGCCCCAGCATTTT. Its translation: CASSQGPNQPQHF.

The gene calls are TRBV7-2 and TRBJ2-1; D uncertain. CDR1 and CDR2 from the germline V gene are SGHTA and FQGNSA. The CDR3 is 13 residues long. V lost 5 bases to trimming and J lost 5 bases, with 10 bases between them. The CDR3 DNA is TGTGCCAGCAGCCGAGAACAACACAATGAGCAGTTCTTC. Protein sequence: CASSREQHNEQFF.

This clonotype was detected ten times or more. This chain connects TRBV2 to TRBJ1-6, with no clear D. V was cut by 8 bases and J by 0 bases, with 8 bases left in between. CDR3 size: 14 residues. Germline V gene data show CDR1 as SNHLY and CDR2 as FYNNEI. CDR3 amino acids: CASSPDSYNSPLHF. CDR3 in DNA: TGTGCCAGCTCGCCAGACTCCTATAATTCACCCCTCCACTTT. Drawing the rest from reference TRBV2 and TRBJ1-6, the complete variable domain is EPEVTQTPSHQVTQMGQEVILRCVPISNHLYFYWYRQILGQKVEFLVSFYNNEISEKSEIFDDQFSVERPDGSNFTLKIRSTKLEDSAMYFCASSPDSYNSPLHFGNGTRLTVT.

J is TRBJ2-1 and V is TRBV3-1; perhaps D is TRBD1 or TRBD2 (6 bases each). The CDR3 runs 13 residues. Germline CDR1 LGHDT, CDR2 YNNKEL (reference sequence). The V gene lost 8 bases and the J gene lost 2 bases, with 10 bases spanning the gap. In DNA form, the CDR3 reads TGTGCCAGCGAGGGGGGAGCCTACAATGAGCAGTTCTTC. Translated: CASEGGAYNEQFF.

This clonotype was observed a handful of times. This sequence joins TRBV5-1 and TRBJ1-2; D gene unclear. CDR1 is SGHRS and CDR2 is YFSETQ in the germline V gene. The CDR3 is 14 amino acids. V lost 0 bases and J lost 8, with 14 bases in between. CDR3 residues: CASSLATDLVGYTF. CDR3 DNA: TGCGCCAGCAGCTTGGCTACGGACCTTGTCGGCTACACCTTC.